The 4 T cell receptor beta chains below come from one sample, sequenced in a study of OX40 agonist ivuxolimab in advanced cancers. The protocol was immunoSEQ multiplex PCR, while the TCRdb copy is restricted to in-frame clones and leaves out a portion. The sample yields some 45,000 clones, 85% to 90% seen once. Sequences were derived from CD4+ or CD8+ T cells sorted from blood, sampled in a trial of the OX40 agonist ivuxolimab. The receptors originated from an adult with an advanced solid tumor such as melanoma, head and neck, liver or kidney cancer.

The chain has TRBV2 and TRBJ1-5; 9 nucleotides align to TRBD1. Germline-derived CDR1 and CDR2 are SNHLY and FYNNEI. The CDR3 consists of 15 residues. With V trimmed by 4 bases and J by 4 bases, 5 bases remained unmatched. CDR3 nucleotides: TGTGCCAGCAGTGCCCGGACAGGGGAGAATCAGCCCCAGCATTTT. Encoded protein: CASSARTGENQPQHF.

This clone was detected a few times. The chain has TRBV7-2 and TRBJ1-1, with TRBD1 as a possible D gene (6 bases). Per the germline V gene, CDR1 is SGHTA and CDR2 is FQGNSA. The CDR3 has 13 residues. Trimming cost V 5 bases and J 7 bases, with 14 bases left between them. Written as DNA, the CDR3 is TGTGCCAGCAGCAAACCGGGACAACATGAAGCTTTCTTT. As protein: CASSKPGQHEAFF.

The rearrangement joins TRBV2 to TRBJ2-3; 9 nucleotides line up with TRBD2. The J segment lost 0 bases and the V segment lost 8 bases, leaving 9 bases of the junction unmatched. CDR1 SNHLY and CDR2 FYNNEI come from the germline V gene. The CDR3 spans 16 residues. The CDR3 sequence is CASCLAGFTSTDTQYF. The CDR3 nucleotides read TGTGCCAGCTGTCTAGCGGGATTTACTAGCACAGATACGCAGTATTTT.

This clone was counted a single time. The gene calls are TRBV18 and TRBJ1-4; 10 bases agree with TRBD1. CDR3 length: 16 amino acids. Germline V gives CDR1 KGHSH, CDR2 LQKENI. J gave up 7 bases and V 2 bases, and 7 bases lay outside the gene matches. The CDR3 region is CASSPSEGTGVEKLFF. DNA of the CDR3: TGTGCCAGCTCACCATCGGAGGGGACAGGGGTTGAAAAACTGTTTTTT.